The clone carrying this T cell receptor beta chain came up many times. Two negative PCRs, clearance, or symptom resolution were required of recovered Cohort 3 donors. Sequenced by immunoSEQ multiplex PCR; TCRdb stores in-frame clones only, minus some. The sample carries about 330,000 clones, about 90% recorded once. This specimen comes from a study of blood T cell repertoires in COVID-19. Study details: Samples of COVID-19 (acute and convalescent) were obtained from the United States, Italy and Spain.

The CDR3 runs 12 residues. Germline V lookup: CDR1 MDHEN, CDR2 SYDVKM. Between the trimmed V and J ends, which lost 7 bases and 7 bases, there was a span of 11 bases. Input material: PBMCs or T cells enriched from blood (not recorded which). The chain recombines TRBV28 with TRBJ2-4, with TRBD2 as a possible D gene (5 bases). This receptor was taken from a woman in her twenties or thirties who had recovered from COVID-19. CDR3 nucleotides: TGTGCCAGCACCGGGGTTGGTAACATTCAGTACTTC. Residues: CASTGVGNIQYF.